One and the same sample provided the 17 T cell receptor beta chains below, sequenced in a study of blood T cell repertoires in COVID-19. Sequenced by immunoSEQ multiplex PCR; TCRdb stores in-frame clones only, minus some. The sample yields about 200,000 clones, 82% seen once. The sequencing sample was made of peripheral blood. The receptors derive from a human donor with acute or convalescent COVID-19. The donor label of this sample is uncertain.

This clone was observed a handful of times. The chain's CDR3 is CASSVGLAYRDTQYF. CDR3 DNA sequence: TGTGCCAGCAGCGTAGGACTAGCGTATAGGGATACGCAGTATTTT. The gene calls are TRBV2 and TRBJ2-3, with 9 bases aligning to TRBD2. The CDR3 has 15 amino acids. CDR1 is SNHLY and CDR2 is FYNNEI in the germline V gene. The V segment lost 6 bases and the J segment 6 bases; nucleotides outside the gene matches: 10.

The V call is TRBV18, the J call TRBJ2-7; 9 bases line up with TRBD1. Trimming removed 6 bases from V and 7 bases from J; junction bases left unmatched: 7. The CDR3 runs to 13 residues. Germline loops: CDR1 KGHSH, CDR2 LQKENI. The CDR3 loop is CASSPGTGREQYF. CDR3 in DNA: TGTGCCAGCTCGCCCGGGACAGGGCGGGAGCAGTACTTC.

This rearrangement joins TRBV28 to TRBJ2-7, with D unresolved. This CDR3 comprises 13 residues. CDR1 MDHEN and CDR2 SYDVKM come from the germline V gene. With 6 bases removed from V and 0 bases from J, the gap between germline ends came to 9 bases. The CDR3 reads CASSALPSYEQYF. The CDR3 DNA sequence: TGTGCCAGCAGCGCCCTACCCTCCTACGAGCAGTACTTC. Based on the CDR3 plus reference TRBV28 and TRBJ2-7, the full variable domain is DVKVTQSSRYLVKRTGEKVFLECVQDMDHENMFWYRQDPGLGLRLIYFSYDVKMKEKGDIPEGYSVSREKKERFSLILESASTNQTSMYLCASSALPSYEQYFGPGTRLTVT.

The chain carries TRBV5-1 and TRBJ1-3, with TRBD1 matching 7 bases. Germline trimming cut 0 bases from V and 3 bases from J; bases unmatched to any gene: 3. Looked up from germline, CDR1 is SGHRS and CDR2 is YFSETQ. The CDR3 extends over 15 amino acids. The CDR3, as DNA: TGCGCCAGCAGCTTGGGACAGGGTATTGGAAACACCATATATTTT. Translated: CASSLGQGIGNTIYF.

The sample holds one count of this clone. The chain carries TRBV6-5 and TRBJ2-2; 7 positions agree with TRBD2. The V segment lost 6 bases and the J segment 4 bases; nucleotides outside the gene matches: 5. The CDR3 runs 14 residues. Germline lookup yields CDR1 MNHEY and CDR2 SVGAGI. The CDR3 region is CASSPRGSTGELFF. In DNA form, the CDR3 reads TGTGCCAGCAGCCCCCGCGGGAGCACCGGGGAGCTGTTTTTT.

Many counts were recorded for this clone. CDR3 region: CASVKDSPYEQYF. The CDR3 DNA follows: TGTGCCAGCGTCAAAGACAGTCCCTACGAGCAGTACTTC. The chain combines TRBV2 with TRBJ2-7, with D possibly TRBD1 on 5 matching bases. This CDR3 region has 13 residues. The ends were cut back, 8 bases at V and 2 bases at J, with 13 bases in the middle. Germline lookup yields CDR1 SNHLY and CDR2 FYNNEI.

This chain connects TRBV7-3 to TRBJ1-1; 8 nucleotides align to TRBD1. Germline loops: CDR1 SGHTA, CDR2 FQGTGA. J lost 5 bases, V lost 6 bases, and 8 bases had no gene match. This CDR3 region has 14 residues. The CDR3 spells CASRPTGGNTEAFF. The CDR3 bases are TGTGCCAGCAGACCAACAGGGGGTAATACTGAAGCTTTCTTT.

In regard to this clone: The junction differs from germline at one of its ends, possibly a read error. In the same sample, other DNA sequences code for this CDR3. This chain uses TRBV10-3 with TRBJ1-5; 8 nucleotides agree with TRBD1. Germline V CDR1 and CDR2: ENHRY, SYGVKD. The CDR3 sequence is 16 residues long. This CDR3 reads CAISEGQDRVNQPQHF. CDR3 nucleotides: TGTGCCATCAGTGAGGGACAGGACAGGGTCAATCAACCCCAGCATTTT.

This clone was counted a few times. The gene calls are TRBV7-3 and TRBJ2-1; 11 bases map to TRBD2. The trim removed 8 bases at V and 6 bases at J, leaving 9 bases unmatched. Per the germline V gene, CDR1 is SGHTA and CDR2 is FQGTGA. There are 15 residues in the CDR3. The CDR3 reads CASSKRLAGTNEQFF. The CDR3 region has the DNA TGTGCCAGCTCCAAGAGACTAGCGGGGACCAATGAGCAGTTCTTC.

This chain links TRBV7-9 with TRBJ1-1; 7 positions match TRBD1. The CDR3 loop spans 16 amino acids. V shed 2 bases and J 4 bases; nucleotides not matched to a gene: 10. The germline gives CDR1 SEHNR, CDR2 FQNEAQ (reference sequence). CDR3 loop: CASSLRDRDLGTEAFF. CDR3 DNA: TGTGCCAGCAGCTTACGCGACAGGGATCTGGGCACTGAAGCTTTCTTT.

The chain joins TRBV19 to TRBJ1-3; tentatively, D is TRBD1 (6 bases). This CDR3 region has 14 residues. Trimming shortened V by 7 bases and J by 6 bases, and 16 bases separated the two germline ends. The germline V gene encodes CDR1 LNHDA and CDR2 SQIVND (reference sequence). The CDR3 DNA follows: TGTGCCAGTACCGGACAGAATATTGCAAACACCATATATTTT. Translating gives CASTGQNIANTIYF.

J is TRBJ1-2 and V is TRBV6-5, with a tentative D call TRBD1 (6 bases). Per germline, CDR1 MNHEY and CDR2 SVGAGI. V was shortened by 2 bases and J by 7 bases, with 11 bases between the two germline ends. The length of the CDR3 is 13 residues. The DNA for the CDR3 is TGTGCCAGCAGTTACCTCGGGACAACTGGCTACACCTTC. Its translation is CASSYLGTTGYTF.

This chain links TRBV7-9 with TRBJ1-4; D is ambiguous. V was shortened by 1 base and J by 4 bases, with 10 bases between the two germline ends. The CDR3 is 15 residues long. Germline V gives CDR1 SEHNR, CDR2 FQNEAQ (reference sequence). The CDR3 bases are TGTGCCAGCAGCTTAGGAGGTTTGGGTAATGAAAAACTGTTTTTT. Translated: CASSLGGLGNEKLFF.

This clone turned up a few times. The V call is TRBV27, the J call TRBJ2-5, with TRBD1 matching 7 bases. The germline V gene has CDR1 MNHEY and CDR2 SMNVEV (reference sequence). J lost 5 bases, V lost 6 bases, and 12 bases had no gene match. The CDR3 contains 15 residues. CDR3 DNA: TGTGCCAGCAGCCCTGGGACAGCGAGTAGGGAGACCCAGTACTTC. Translated: CASSPGTASRETQYF.

This clone was counted between two and nine times. The chain recombines TRBV9 with TRBJ2-5; 8 nucleotides match TRBD2. This CDR3 comprises 17 residues. Germline V CDR1 and CDR2: SGDLS, YYNGEE. V lost 5 bases and J lost 4; bases outside the gene matches: 16. DNA for the CDR3: TGTGCCAGCAGTCGCACAACGGGAGGGAGCGCCGCAGAGACCCAGTACTTC. Translating gives CASSRTTGGSAAETQYF.

V is TRBV27 and J is TRBJ1-6; D is unclear. The CDR3 extends over 15 amino acids. Trimming removed 4 bases from V and 3 bases from J, with 10 bases in between. Germline-derived CDR1 and CDR2 are MNHEY and SMNVEV (reference sequence). The DNA of the CDR3 is TGTGCCAGCAGTTCGGGGAGTTACTATAATTCACCCCTCCACTTT. This sequence encodes CASSSGSYYNSPLHF.

V is TRBV19 and J is TRBJ1-5; D perhaps matches TRBD1 (5 bases). CDR3 length: 15 residues. CDR1 is LNHDA, CDR2 SQIVND, per germline (reference sequence). V lost 9 bases to trimming and J lost 0 bases, with 15 bases between them. The CDR3: CASQRGPYSNQPQHF. The CDR3 DNA reads TGTGCCAGCCAAAGGGGCCCGTATAGCAATCAGCCCCAGCATTTT. Looking up the rest from reference TRBV19 and TRBJ1-5 gives the full variable domain: DGGITQSPKYLFRKEGQNVTLSCEQNLNHDAMYWYRQDPGQGLRLIYYSQIVNDFQKGDIAEGYSVSREKKESFPLTVTSAQKNPTAFYLCASQRGPYSNQPQHFGDGTRLSIL.